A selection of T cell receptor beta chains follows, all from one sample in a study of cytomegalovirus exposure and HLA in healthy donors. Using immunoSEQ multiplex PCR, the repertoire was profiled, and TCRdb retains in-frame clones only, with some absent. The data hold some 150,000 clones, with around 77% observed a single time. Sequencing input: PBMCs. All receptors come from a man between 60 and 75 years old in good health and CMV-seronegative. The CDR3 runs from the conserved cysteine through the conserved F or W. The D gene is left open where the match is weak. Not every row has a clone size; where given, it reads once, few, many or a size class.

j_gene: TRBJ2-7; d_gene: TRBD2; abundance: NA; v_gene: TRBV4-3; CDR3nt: TGCGCCAGCAGCCAGGGACTACCGTCCTACGAGCAGTACTTC; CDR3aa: CASSQGLPSYEQYF
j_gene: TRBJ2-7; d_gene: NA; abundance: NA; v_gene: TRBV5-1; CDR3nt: TGCGCCAGCAGCTTGGACTGGTCCGAGCAGTACTTC; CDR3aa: CASSLDWSEQYF
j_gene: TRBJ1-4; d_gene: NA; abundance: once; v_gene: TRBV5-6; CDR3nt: TGTGCCAGCAGCTTCGGCATTAACAGTGAAAAACTGTTTTTT; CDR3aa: CASSFGINSEKLFF
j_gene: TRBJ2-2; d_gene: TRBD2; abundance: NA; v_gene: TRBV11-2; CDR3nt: TGTGCCAGCAGCTTAGTCCTAGTAGCGGGAGGGAGCACCGGGGAGCTGTTTTTT; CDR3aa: CASSLVLVAGGSTGELFF
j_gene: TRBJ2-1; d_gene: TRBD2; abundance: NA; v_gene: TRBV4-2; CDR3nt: TGTGCCAGCAGCCAAGATTTCCGGGTTAGCGGGGCACGGGAGCAGTTCTTC; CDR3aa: CASSQDFRVSGAREQFF
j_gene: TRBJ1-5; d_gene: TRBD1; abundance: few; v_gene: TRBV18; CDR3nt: TGTGCCAGCTCACCCGGGACAGGCCAGCCCCAGCATTTT; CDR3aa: CASSPGTGQPQHF
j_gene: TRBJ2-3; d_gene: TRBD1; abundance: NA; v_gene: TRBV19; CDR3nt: TGTGCCACCAGACCGACAGGGCAAAGCACAGATACGCAGTATTTT; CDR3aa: CATRPTGQSTDTQYF
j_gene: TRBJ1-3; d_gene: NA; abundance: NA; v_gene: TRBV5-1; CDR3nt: TGCGCCAGCAGCGCCCAGTATAACTCTGGAAACACCATATATTTT; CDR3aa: CASSAQYNSGNTIYF
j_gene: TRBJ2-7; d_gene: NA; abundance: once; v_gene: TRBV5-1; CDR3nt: TGCGCCAGCAGTCAAGGGGGAAGGAACGAGCAGTACTTC; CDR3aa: CASSQGGRNEQYF
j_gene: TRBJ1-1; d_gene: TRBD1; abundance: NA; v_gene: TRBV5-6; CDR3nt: TGTGCCAGCAGCGAACAGGGGAGGATCACTGAAGCTTTCTTT; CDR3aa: CASSEQGRITEAFF